These T cell receptor beta chains were read from a single sample in a study of T cell clusters in autoimmune cytopenias. For each CDR3 protein, TCRdb gives one entry from its re-call of the multiplex PCR reads, without DNA. Its table records several thousand distinct CDR3 sequences. The sequencing sample was made of peripheral blood. The receptors were gathered from a human donor with an autoimmune cytopenia or autoimmune hepatitis (not recorded which). Both conserved end residues are part of each CDR3. Each record gives: clone size, J gene, V gene, CDR3 protein. Clone size is stated in some rows and not others, as once, few, many or a class when expanded.

clone_size: medium-sized
j_call: TRBJ1-6
v_call: TRBV27
cdr3_aa: CASSPSRADSPLHF

clone_size: .
j_call: TRBJ1-5
v_call: TRBV20-1
cdr3_aa: CSARDLHIQGGNQPQHF

clone_size: medium-sized
j_call: TRBJ2-2
v_call: TRBV12-3/TRBV12-4
cdr3_aa: CASSRDRLIGELFF

clone_size: .
j_call: TRBJ1-6
v_call: TRBV5-1
cdr3_aa: CASSPRTRENSPLHF

clone_size: medium-sized
j_call: TRBJ2-7
v_call: TRBV6-5
cdr3_aa: CASSYSRNSRNEQYF

clone_size: medium-sized
j_call: TRBJ2-3
v_call: TRBV15
cdr3_aa: CATRRGAADTQYF

clone_size: .
j_call: TRBJ2-5
v_call: TRBV18
cdr3_aa: CASSPIASQETQYF

clone_size: .
j_call: TRBJ1-1
v_call: TRBV20-1
cdr3_aa: CSAVNSGTEAFF

clone_size: .
j_call: TRBJ1-1
v_call: TRBV12-3/TRBV12-4
cdr3_aa: CASRQGEGNTEAFF

clone_size: medium-sized
j_call: TRBJ1-6
v_call: TRBV30
cdr3_aa: CAWSVRGPESPLHF

clone_size: .
j_call: TRBJ2-3
v_call: TRBV20-1
cdr3_aa: CSAREVRGGWTDTQYF

clone_size: .
j_call: TRBJ1-2
v_call: TRBV7-6
cdr3_aa: CASSLGGSGDGYTF

clone_size: .
j_call: TRBJ2-5
v_call: TRBV19
cdr3_aa: CASSTPSRDPVTGTPRVQYF

clone_size: large
j_call: TRBJ2-3
v_call: TRBV29-1
cdr3_aa: CSVVWGADTQYF

clone_size: .
j_call: TRBJ2-1
v_call: TRBV20-1
cdr3_aa: CSARDQGGGIYNEQFF

clone_size: medium-sized
j_call: TRBJ2-7
v_call: TRBV27
cdr3_aa: CASSPRQGSYEQYF

clone_size: medium-sized
j_call: TRBJ2-5
v_call: TRBV5-7
cdr3_aa: CASSWGGETQYF

clone_size: .
j_call: TRBJ2-7
v_call: TRBV20-1
cdr3_aa: CSARRDMSSYEQYF

clone_size: medium-sized
j_call: TRBJ1-3
v_call: TRBV12-3/TRBV12-4
cdr3_aa: CASSSTQQGRNTIYF

clone_size: .
j_call: TRBJ2-5
v_call: TRBV6-1
cdr3_aa: CASSPPRKEETLYF

clone_size: .
j_call: TRBJ1-5
v_call: TRBV12-3/TRBV12-4
cdr3_aa: CASSYVTGAGQPQHF

clone_size: .
j_call: TRBJ2-5
v_call: TRBV24-1
cdr3_aa: CATSGTGGVGQETQYF

clone_size: medium-sized
j_call: TRBJ1-1
v_call: TRBV30
cdr3_aa: CACSREVTEAFF

clone_size: .
j_call: TRBJ2-7
v_call: TRBV2
cdr3_aa: CASRWTAYEQYF

clone_size: .
j_call: TRBJ2-5
v_call: TRBV5-1
cdr3_aa: CASSLVVQETQYF

clone_size: medium-sized
j_call: TRBJ2-2
v_call: TRBV5-6
cdr3_aa: CASSPRYYTGELFF

clone_size: .
j_call: TRBJ2-1
v_call: TRBV20-1
cdr3_aa: CSAQDRETYNEQFF